The TCR beta chain under discussion was sequenced for a study of early T cells in non-severe SARS-CoV-2 infection. The overall study: Unpaired chains resulted from sequencing bulk RNA of unsorted whole blood.

This clonotype occurred a few times. MiXCR, applied by TCRdb to the 5' RACE reads, yields one record per CDR3 protein. The sample consists of around 70,000 distinct CDR3 sequences, 12% of them appearing once. From germline, CDR1 is MGHRA and CDR2 YSYEKL. With 6 bases removed from V and 3 bases from J, the gap between germline ends came to 17 bases. The CDR3 length is 15 residues. This chain uses TRBV4-1 with TRBJ1-2, with a possible D match to TRBD1 (5 bases). Source material: whole blood. The source of this sequence is an adult who was a healthcare worker with PCR-confirmed SARS-CoV-2 infection or an uninfected control (not recorded which). This CDR3 reads CASSYQQATDYGYTF. The CDR3 DNA sequence: TGCGCCAGCAGTTATCAACAGGCGACCGACTATGGCTACACCTTC.